The entry below gives a single T cell receptor beta chain sequence along with its context. Its target is not known. Sample time point: peripheral blood 6 weeks after treatment start. The sample is drawn from a study of PD-L1 blockade in urothelial cancer. Study information: Beginning at some point between 2014 and 2015, patients received atezolizumab, given as 1,200 mg intravenously every 3 weeks.

Points from the study as a whole: Larger 3-week expansion of tumor-associated blood clones was seen in durable-benefit patients.

Every PCR received spiked-in synthetic TCR analog templates. Using immunoSEQ multiplex PCR, the repertoire was profiled, and TCRdb retains in-frame clones only, with some absent. The sample has over 40,000 clones; 85% are singletons. The germline V gene encodes CDR1 GTSNPN and CDR2 SVGIG (reference sequence). With 5 bases removed from V and 7 bases from J, the gap between germline ends came to 12 bases. This CDR3 comprises 12 residues. This chain uses TRBV30 with TRBJ1-5, with a weak D call TRBD1 (5 bases). This sequence originates from an older man with urothelial cancer. The specimen comprised PBMCs, sampled around atezolizumab (anti-PD-L1) treatment. CDR3 sequence (DNA): TGTGCCTGGGGGGCAGGGCACCAGCCCCAGCATTTT. The encoded protein is CAWGAGHQPQHF.